Following are 8 T cell receptor beta chains from one sample sequenced in a study of cytomegalovirus exposure and HLA in healthy donors. Amplification used 60 Vbeta primers and 13 Jbeta primers. The data were produced by immunoSEQ multiplex PCR, yet TCRdb's version contains in-frame clones alone and is incomplete. The data show about 160,000 clones, 80% to 90% seen once. Input material: PBMCs. The receptors originated from a young man in good health and CMV-seronegative.

This clone was seen just once. This chain uses TRBV5-8 with TRBJ2-5; TRBD1 matches 8 bases. J gave up 0 bases and V 2 bases, and 3 bases lay outside the gene matches. CDR3 size: 15 residues. Germline-derived CDR1 and CDR2 are SGHTS and YDEGEE. The CDR3 DNA reads as TGTGCCAGCAGCTTAGGACAGGGCCACCAAGAGACCCAGTACTTC. It codes for CASSLGQGHQETQYF.

This sequence joins TRBV7-3 and TRBJ2-1; D remains ambiguous. The CDR3 extends over 15 amino acids. In germline, CDR1 is SGHTA, CDR2 FQGTGA. Trimming took 5 bases from V and 2 from J, leaving 13 bases between them. The CDR3 protein is CASSPGGTTYNEQFF. The CDR3 region has the DNA TGTGCCAGCAGCCCGGGTGGCACAACCTACAATGAGCAGTTCTTC.

In its sample, this clone was seen a few times. This chain links TRBV6-5 with TRBJ2-1; D perhaps matches TRBD2 (5 bases). Deletions cut 5 bases from V and 3 bases from J, with 8 bases between. CDR1 is MNHEY and CDR2 is SVGAGI in the germline V gene. The CDR3 has 13 residues. The CDR3 DNA reads TGTGCCAGCAGTCGGACTGACTACAATGAGCAGTTCTTC. Amino acids: CASSRTDYNEQFF.

The rearrangement joins TRBV11-1 to TRBJ2-7, with TRBD1 matching 7 bases. The CDR3 extends over 15 amino acids. J gave up 5 bases and V 2 bases, and 9 bases lay outside the gene matches. CDR1 and CDR2 from the germline V gene are SGHAT and FQDESV (reference sequence). The CDR3 loop is CASSLSPGQSHEQYF. CDR3 nucleotides: TGTGCCAGCAGCTTATCCCCGGGACAGTCCCACGAGCAGTACTTC.

This rearrangement joins TRBV5-6 to TRBJ1-4; perhaps TRBD1 as D (5 bases). Germline CDR1 and CDR2: SGHDT and YYEEEE. The CDR3 is made up of 16 amino acids. Trimming took 2 bases from V and 8 from J, leaving 19 bases between them. The CDR3: CASSFGGVGIEEKLFF. CDR3 DNA: TGTGCCAGCAGCTTTGGAGGGGTGGGGATTGAAGAAAAACTGTTTTTT.

To note about this clone: Germline is not matched at one junction end, which may reflect a read error. The sample holds other DNA sequences that translate to the same CDR3. The chain links TRBV15 to TRBJ1-5, with D perhaps matching TRBD1 (5 bases). The CDR3 is 15 residues long. Germline CDR1 is LNHNV and CDR2 is YYDKDF (reference sequence). Here the CDR3 DNA reads TGTGCCACTAGCAGAGACCCGGGAGGGGCTCAGCCCCAGCATTTC. The encoded protein is CATSRDPGGAQPQHF.

The V call is TRBV5-5, the J call TRBJ1-1; D is perhaps TRBD1 (6 bases). From germline, CDR1 is SGHKS and CDR2 YYEKEE (reference sequence). The V end was cut by 0 bases, the J end by 1 base, with 10 bases between. This CDR3 has 15 amino acids. The CDR3 region has the DNA TGTGCCAGCAGCTTGGCAGGGGCCCCGAACACTGAAGCTTTCTTT. Residues: CASSLAGAPNTEAFF.

For this clone: Relative to the germline gene, one junction end is altered; a read error may explain this. The chain combines TRBV7-9 with TRBJ2-7; 7 positions match TRBD1. The CDR3 consists of 14 residues. Germline CDR1 is SEHNR and CDR2 is FQNEAQ (reference sequence). The CDR3 DNA sequence: TGTTCCAGCAGCCATAACAGGGGCGGCGGCGAGCAGTACTTC. Protein sequence: CSSSHNRGGGEQYF.